Listed below are T cell receptor beta chains from one sample, sequenced in a study of blood T cells in healthy people across ages. One entry per CDR3 protein results from TCRdb running MiXCR on the 5' RACE reads. The table includes about 580,000 distinct CDR3 sequences, roughly 48% detected once. The sequenced material came from blood. The receptors were gathered from an elderly man in good health. CDR3s include the opening cysteine and the closing phenylalanine or tryptophan. D genes are given only for firm matches. Not all rows give a size; the values are once, few, many and, for expanded clones, a class.

CDR3 | DNA | J | V | size | D
CSARTDYNSPLHF | TGCAGTGCCCGGACGGATTATAATTCACCCCTCCACTTT | TRBJ1-6 | TRBV20-1 | NA | NA
CASANPSGGEADTQYF | TGTGCCAGCGCTAACCCTAGCGGGGGGGAAGCAGATACGCAGTATTTT | TRBJ2-3 | TRBV7-8 | few | TRBD2
CASSSLRASEGDTQYF | TGTGCCAGCAGCTCACTCCGGGCTTCAGAGGGAGATACGCAGTATTTT | TRBJ2-3 | TRBV6-1 | NA | NA
CASSSGTGGETQYF | TGCGCCAGCAGCTCTGGGACAGGCGGTGAGACCCAGTACTTC | TRBJ2-5 | TRBV5-1 | NA | TRBD1
CASSLTPFYEQYF | TGTGCCAGCAGCTTAACACCGTTCTACGAGCAGTACTTC | TRBJ2-7 | TRBV11-1 | NA | NA
CSAETENNYGYTF | TGCAGCGCGGAGACAGAGAATAACTATGGCTACACCTTC | TRBJ1-2 | TRBV29-1 | few | NA
CASRTRDPQVNIQYF | TGTGCCAGCAGGACCCGGGACCCGCAGGTGAACATTCAGTACTTC | TRBJ2-4 | TRBV6-2/TRBV6-3 | once | NA
CASSYLTGGGETQYF | TGTGCCAGCAGTTACTTGACAGGGGGAGGGGAGACCCAGTACTTC | TRBJ2-5 | TRBV6-6 | many | TRBD1
CASSFVESGGRLYNEQFF | TGTGCCAGCAGTTTCGTAGAAAGCGGGGGGCGCCTATACAATGAGCAGTTCTTC | TRBJ2-1 | TRBV28 | NA | TRBD2
CASSPRTGENQETQYF | TGTGCCAGCAGCCCCCGGACAGGGGAAAACCAAGAGACCCAGTACTTC | TRBJ2-5 | TRBV9 | NA | TRBD1
CSARVKRTSGTGELFF | TGCAGTGCTAGAGTTAAGCGGACTAGCGGTACCGGGGAGCTGTTTTTT | TRBJ2-2 | TRBV20-1 | NA | TRBD2
CASSFPNRATNEKLFF | TGTGCCAGCAGTTTCCCCAACAGGGCTACTAATGAAAAACTGTTTTTT | TRBJ1-4 | TRBV28 | NA | NA
CASSKGQPAYNEQFF | TGCGCCAGCAGCAAGGGACAACCAGCTTACAATGAGCAGTTCTTC | TRBJ2-1 | TRBV5-1 | NA | NA
CSARGQGGLTYGYTF | TGCAGTGCTAGAGGTCAAGGGGGCCTGACCTATGGCTACACCTTC | TRBJ1-2 | TRBV20-1 | NA | TRBD1
CSAERGESYNEQYF | TGCAGTGCGGAGCGGGGGGAGTCCTACAATGAGCAGTACTTC | TRBJ2-5 | TRBV20-1 | NA | TRBD2
CASSLSLASGLNEQFF | TGTGCCAGCAGTTTATCTCTCGCGTCGGGTCTTAATGAGCAGTTCTTC | TRBJ2-1 | TRBV27 | NA | NA
CASTQSPGLAGVGEQYF | TGTGCCAGCACCCAAAGTCCGGGACTAGCGGGAGTAGGGGAGCAGTACTTC | TRBJ2-5 | TRBV6-2/TRBV6-3 | few | TRBD2
CASSQAGLAGGSSYNEQFF | TGTGCCAGCAGCCAGGCGGGACTAGCGGGGGGGAGCTCCTACAATGAGCAGTTCTTC | TRBJ2-1 | TRBV3-1 | NA | TRBD2
CASSPWDRGNTGELFF | TGCGCCAGCAGCCCCTGGGACAGGGGAAACACCGGGGAGCTGTTTTTT | TRBJ2-2 | TRBV5-1 | NA | TRBD1
CASSSIRDVGANVLTF | TGTGCCAGCAGCTCTATCCGAGACGTTGGGGCCAACGTCCTGACTTTC | TRBJ2-6 | TRBV5-5 | many | NA
CASSSLWNREQYF | TGTGCCAGCAGCTCCCTGTGGAACCGGGAGCAGTACTTC | TRBJ2-5 | TRBV6-2/TRBV6-3 | NA | NA
CASSLDSPEAFF | TGTGCCAGCAGCCTCGACTCCCCTGAAGCTTTCTTT | TRBJ1-1 | TRBV7-9 | NA | NA
CACSLKPPRGNQPQHF | TGTGCCTGCAGCCTCAAGCCGCCGAGGGGAAATCAGCCCCAGCATTTT | TRBJ1-5 | TRBV6-2/TRBV6-3 | NA | NA
CASSFEPSLSSYEQYF | TGTGCCAGCAGCTTCGAACCTAGCCTCAGCTCCTACGAGCAGTACTTC | TRBJ2-7 | TRBV7-2 | few | NA
CASSGQGEVCGYTF | TGTGCCAGCAGTGGGCAGGGGGAAGTTTGTGGCTACACCTTC | TRBJ1-2 | TRBV2 | few | TRBD1
CASGGRLSTDTQYF | TGTGCCAGCGGTGGCAGACTTAGCACAGATACGCAGTATTTT | TRBJ2-3 | TRBV12-3/TRBV12-4 | NA | NA
CASSPQGGSRRNEQFF | TGTGCCAGCAGCCCCCAGGGCGGGTCTCGAAGGAATGAGCAGTTCTTC | TRBJ2-1 | TRBV7-2 | few | NA
CASSLARDRVSGELFF | TGCGCCAGCAGCTTGGCCCGGGACAGGGTGTCCGGGGAGCTGTTTTTT | TRBJ2-2 | TRBV5-1 | NA | TRBD1
CASSLNGGRGEQYF | TGTGCCAGCAGTTTAAATGGGGGCAGAGGCGAGCAGTACTTC | TRBJ2-7 | TRBV12-3/TRBV12-4 | few | NA
CASSQDRATSIGDTQYF | TGCGCCAGCAGCCAAGATCGGGCCACCAGTATCGGCGATACGCAGTATTTT | TRBJ2-3 | TRBV4-3 | few | NA
CASSLQSGGPDTQYF | TGCGCCAGCAGCTTGCAGTCAGGGGGGCCAGATACGCAGTATTTT | TRBJ2-3 | TRBV5-1 | NA | NA
CSASPWRGPTDTQYF | TGCAGTGCTAGCCCCTGGCGGGGCCCCACAGATACGCAGTATTTT | TRBJ2-3 | TRBV20-1 | NA | NA
CSARQGGNEQFF | TGCAGCGCAAGACAGGGGGGCAATGAGCAGTTCTTC | TRBJ2-1 | TRBV29-1 | NA | TRBD1
CSASTGYEQFF | TGCAGTGCCTCGACAGGGTATGAGCAGTTCTTC | TRBJ2-1 | TRBV20-1 | NA | TRBD1
CASSVAGIEPQHF | TGCGCCAGCAGCGTGGCGGGGATTGAGCCCCAGCATTTT | TRBJ1-5 | TRBV5-1 | many | NA
CSVEGGRALSYNEQFF | TGCAGCGTTGAAGGCGGCAGGGCACTCTCCTACAATGAGCAGTTCTTC | TRBJ2-1 | TRBV29-1 | NA | NA
CASSEGTPSYNEQFF | TGTGCCAGCTCCGAGGGGACACCTTCCTACAATGAGCAGTTCTTC | TRBJ2-1 | TRBV18 | NA | NA
CASSFQPNEQFF | TGTGCCAGCAGCTTCCAGCCCAATGAGCAGTTCTTC | TRBJ2-1 | TRBV7-9 | NA | NA
CSATGGGIKTQYF | TGCAGTGCTACAGGGGGGGGGATAAAGACCCAGTACTTC | TRBJ2-5 | TRBV20-1 | NA | NA
CASSRVGGELSEQYF | TGTGCCAGCAGCCGTGTAGGGGGCGAACTCAGCGAGCAGTACTTC | TRBJ2-7 | TRBV14 | NA | TRBD1
CASSLEMGYEQYF | TGTGCCAGCAGCTTGGAGATGGGGTACGAGCAGTACTTC | TRBJ2-7 | TRBV5-6 | NA | NA
CVSSRIGQLSSYEQYF | TGTGTCAGCAGCCGAATCGGACAGTTAAGCTCCTACGAGCAGTACTTC | TRBJ2-7 | TRBV27 | few | NA
CASSYTGTAGHEQYF | TGTGCCAGCAGTTACACAGGGACGGCGGGCCACGAGCAGTACTTC | TRBJ2-7 | TRBV6-6 | NA | NA
CSVPLGDEQYF | TGCAGTGTCCCGTTGGGGGACGAGCAGTACTTC | TRBJ2-7 | TRBV20-1 | NA | NA
CSVVSGLGNQPQHF | TGCAGCGTTGTTTCAGGGCTCGGAAATCAGCCCCAGCATTTT | TRBJ1-5 | TRBV29-1 | once | NA
CASSVAGGHYKEQFF | TGTGCCAGCAGCGTAGCGGGAGGGCACTACAAGGAGCAGTTCTTC | TRBJ2-1 | TRBV7-8 | NA | TRBD2
CSARMATTPPDTQYF | TGCAGTGCCCGAATGGCAACAACCCCCCCAGATACGCAGTATTTT | TRBJ2-3 | TRBV20-1 | NA | NA
CASSEGLAGGHEQFF | TGTGCCAGCAGTGAAGGCCTAGCGGGAGGCCATGAGCAGTTCTTC | TRBJ2-1 | TRBV2 | NA | TRBD2
CASSSPPQETQYF | TGTGCCAGCAGTTCCCCCCCCCAAGAGACCCAGTACTTC | TRBJ2-5 | TRBV12-3/TRBV12-4 | NA | NA
CASSQEAGRDTGELFF | TGCGCCAGCAGCCAAGAAGCGGGGCGAGACACCGGGGAGCTGTTTTTT | TRBJ2-2 | TRBV4-1 | few | TRBD2
CSGGRGAGGDTIYF | TGCAGCGGAGGCCGGGGCGCCGGTGGGGACACCATATATTTT | TRBJ1-3 | TRBV29-1 | NA | NA
CASSPTSGWTDTQYF | TGTGCCAGCAGTCCGACTAGCGGGTGGACAGATACGCAGTATTTT | TRBJ2-3 | TRBV27 | once | TRBD2
CASSPGNRNQPQHF | TGTGCCAGCAGCCCCGGGAACAGAAATCAGCCCCAGCATTTT | TRBJ1-5 | TRBV7-2 | NA | NA
CSVERSAEQFF | TGCAGCGTTGAACGTAGCGCGGAGCAGTTCTTC | TRBJ2-1 | TRBV29-1 | once | NA